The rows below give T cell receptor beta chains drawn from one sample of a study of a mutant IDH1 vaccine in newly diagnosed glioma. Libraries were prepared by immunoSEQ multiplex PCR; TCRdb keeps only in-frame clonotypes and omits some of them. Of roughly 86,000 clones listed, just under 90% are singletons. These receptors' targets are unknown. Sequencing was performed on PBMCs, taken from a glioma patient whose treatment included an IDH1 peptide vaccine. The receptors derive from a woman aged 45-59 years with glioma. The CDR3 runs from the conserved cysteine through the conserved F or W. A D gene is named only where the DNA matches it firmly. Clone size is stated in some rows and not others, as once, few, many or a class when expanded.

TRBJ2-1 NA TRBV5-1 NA TGCGCCAGCAGCTTCCGGGACGTTTCCAATGAGCAGTTCTTC CASSFRDVSNEQFF
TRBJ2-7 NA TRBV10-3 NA TGTGCCATCAGTGATGACACTTCCTACGAGCAGTACTTC CAISDDTSYEQYF
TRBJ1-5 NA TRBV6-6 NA TGTGCCAGCAGTTACGGGGATAGCAATCAGCCCCAGCATTTT CASSYGDSNQPQHF
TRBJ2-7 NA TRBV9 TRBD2 TGTGCCAGCAGCGTAGGCGGGAGCTCCTACGAGCAGTACTTC CASSVGGSSYEQYF
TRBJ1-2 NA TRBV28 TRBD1 TGTGCCAGCAGTCAGGGGACAGCTAACTATGGCTACACCTTC CASSQGTANYGYTF
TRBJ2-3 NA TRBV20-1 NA TGCAGTGCTAGATCAGATACGCAGTATTTT CSARSDTQYF
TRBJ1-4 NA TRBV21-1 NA TGTGCCAGCACCCGACAGCCAACTAATGAAAAACTGTTTTTT CASTRQPTNEKLFF
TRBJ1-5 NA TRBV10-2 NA TGCGCCAGCAGCGAAGGGTCAGCTAGCAATCAGCCCCAGCATTTT CASSEGSASNQPQHF
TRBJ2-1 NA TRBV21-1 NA TGTGCCAGCAGCACCCCAATTATCACAAAAAGCTCCTACAATGAGCAGTTCTTC CASSTPIITKSSYNEQFF
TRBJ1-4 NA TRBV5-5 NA TGTGCCAGCAGCTTTCTGGGGGCAACTAATGAAAAACTGTTTTTT CASSFLGATNEKLFF
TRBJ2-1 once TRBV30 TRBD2 TGTGCCTGGAGGGGAGCGGGAGGGGTAAATGAGCAGTTCTTC CAWRGAGGVNEQFF
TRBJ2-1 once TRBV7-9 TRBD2 TGTGCCAGCAGCTTAGCAGGGCGGGGCGGGAGATACAATGAGCAGTTCTTC CASSLAGRGGRYNEQFF
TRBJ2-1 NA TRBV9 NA TGTGCCAGCAGCGTCGATAGCTACAATGAGCAGTTCTTC CASSVDSYNEQFF
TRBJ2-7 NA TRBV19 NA TGTGCCAGTAGTATAGGGCAGGGGTCCTACGAGCAGTACTTC CASSIGQGSYEQYF
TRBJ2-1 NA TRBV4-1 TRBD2 TGCGCCAGCAGCCAATACACTAGCGGAGCCTACAATGAGCAGTTCTTC CASSQYTSGAYNEQFF
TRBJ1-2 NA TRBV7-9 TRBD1 TGTGCCAGCAGCCAGGACAGGGTGAACTATGGCTACACCTTC CASSQDRVNYGYTF
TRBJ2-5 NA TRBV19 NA TGTGCCAGTAGAAGGACCGGGACTGGGGAAGAGACCCAGTACTTC CASRRTGTGEETQYF
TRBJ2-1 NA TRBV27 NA TGTGCCAGCAGTTTAGGCAATGAGCAGTTCTTC CASSLGNEQFF
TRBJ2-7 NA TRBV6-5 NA TGTGCCAGCAGTTATGGGGTAAGGGGTACCTACGAGCAGTACTTC CASSYGVRGTYEQYF
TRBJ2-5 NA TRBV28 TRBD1 TGTGCCAGCAGTCTAGCCTCGACAGGGGAAGGGGGCGAGACCCAGTACTTC CASSLASTGEGGETQYF
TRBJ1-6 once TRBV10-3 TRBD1 TGTGCCATCAGTGACGGACAGGGGTTGAATTCACCCCTCCACTTT CAISDGQGLNSPLHF
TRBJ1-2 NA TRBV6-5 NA TGTGCCAGCAGTCTTCGGGATTATGGCTACACCTTC CASSLRDYGYTF
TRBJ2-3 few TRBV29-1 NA TGCAGCGTTCGAACGGGTCAGGGACAAACAGATACGCAGTATTTT CSVRTGQGQTDTQYF
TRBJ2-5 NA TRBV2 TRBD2 TGTGCCAGCAGTGACTGGGCTAGCGGGGAACAAGAGACCCAGTACTTC CASSDWASGEQETQYF